Shown below are 30 T cell receptor beta chains from a single sample sequenced in a study of blood T cells in healthy people across ages. Primed by a sample-barcoded 5' primer and a J-beta primer mix, a second PCR proceeded for 7 to 11 cycles. TCRdb analysed the 5' RACE reads with MiXCR anew, one entry per CDR3 protein. The profile covers more than 1,000,000 distinct CDR3 sequences, with about 23% appearing a single time and approximately 0.75% taken by the ten largest. In addition, the sample was reused for a study of T cells of mothers and their children.

The specimen sequenced was blood. These receptors were obtained from a girl aged 2-15 years in good health.

The chain uses TRBV11-2 and TRBJ1-4; D unresolved. V lost 0 bases to trimming and J lost 8 bases, with 13 bases between them. CDR1 SGHAT and CDR2 FQNNGV come from the germline V gene. This CDR3 is built from 15 residues. The CDR3 region is CASSLDWSTGEKLFF. CDR3 coding DNA: TGTGCCAGCAGCTTAGATTGGTCCACCGGGGAAAAACTGTTTTTT.

The rearrangement joins TRBV20-1 to TRBJ2-5; 10 positions match TRBD2. Near its end, the DNA agrees better with TRBJ2-1, so the J call may be wrong. The CDR3 loop spans 14 amino acids. Per the germline V gene, CDR1 is DFQATT and CDR2 is SNEGSKA (reference sequence). CDR3 region: CSASPSGSAVEQFF. CDR3 bases: TGCAGTGCTAGTCCTAGCGGGAGCGCTGTAGAGCAGTTCTTC.

This clonotype was counted a few times. This rearrangement joins TRBV20-1 to TRBJ2-5; TRBD2 aligns across 7 bases. Gene TRBJ2-1 matches the end of the DNA better, so the J call may be wrong. The germline gives CDR1 DFQATT, CDR2 SNEGSKA (reference sequence). The CDR3 totals 13 residues. The CDR3 region has the DNA TGCAGTGCTAGGGCGGGGGACTACAATGAGCAGTTCTTC. It translates to CSARAGDYNEQFF.

This chain links TRBV4-1 with TRBJ1-4; 8 nucleotides line up with TRBD1. The CDR3 totals 13 residues. CDR1 MGHRA and CDR2 YSYEKL come from the germline V gene. Unmatched junction bases numbered 5, after V lost 6 bases and J lost 8 bases. The CDR3 loop reads CASRGQGAEKLFF. The CDR3 DNA sequence: TGCGCCAGCAGAGGACAGGGAGCGGAAAAACTGTTTTTT.

The chain has TRBV10-1 and TRBJ2-3; tentative D call: TRBD1 (6 bases). V was pared by 3 bases and J by 12 bases, with 22 bases between. Germline V CDR1 and CDR2: WNHNN, SYGVQD (reference sequence). The CDR3 has 15 residues. CDR3 nucleotide sequence: TGCGCCAGCAGTGATCAGGGGTCGGAACGAGGAACACAGTATTTT. Amino acid sequence: CASSDQGSERGTQYF.

V and J are TRBV7-2 and TRBJ2-1; 11 bases map to TRBD2. The germline V gene encodes CDR1 SGHTA and CDR2 FQGNSA. The CDR3 sequence is 16 residues long. Losses at the gene ends were 3 bases for V and 6 bases for J; bases not matched to a gene: 7. The CDR3 DNA sequence: TGTGCCAGCAGCTTTCCGGGACTAGCGGCCTTCAATGAGCAGTTCTTC. This codes for CASSFPGLAAFNEQFF.

This clonotype has more than one count but fewer than ten. CDR3 sequence (DNA): TGCGCCAGCAAACCCGACCCGAGCTCCTACGAGCAGTACTTC. It specifies CASKPDPSSYEQYF. The chain couples TRBV5-1 to TRBJ2-7; D gene uncertain. The V end lost 6 bases, the J end lost 0 bases, and 13 bases lay between the germline ends. The CDR3 covers 14 residues. Germline V gives CDR1 SGHRS, CDR2 YFSETQ.

V and J are TRBV4-2 and TRBJ2-5, with 8 bases that match TRBD2. The CDR3 extends over 15 amino acids. The trim removed 4 bases at V and 3 bases at J, leaving 7 bases unmatched. The germline V gene has CDR1 LGHNA and CDR2 YNFKEQ. CDR3 amino acids: CASSLRPGLEETQYF. The CDR3 region has the DNA TGTGCCAGCAGCCTAAGACCGGGACTAGAAGAGACCCAGTACTTC.

The gene calls are TRBV29-1 and TRBJ1-1; D gene unclear. This CDR3 region has 15 residues. Germline lookup yields CDR1 SQVTM and CDR2 ANQGSEA. The V gene lost 4 bases and the J gene lost 1 base, with 16 bases spanning the gap. The DNA for the CDR3 is TGCAGCGTTGTGTTACTTTCCTTAGGGAACACTGAAGCTTTCTTT. It yields the protein CSVVLLSLGNTEAFF.

This clonotype has only a few counts. V is TRBV12-3 or TRBV12-4 and J is TRBJ2-5; 7 bases line up with TRBD1. V was clipped by 5 bases and J by 5 bases; unmatched bases: 14. This CDR3 contains 16 residues. CDR3 region: CASSGTETSVNETQYF. The CDR3 nucleotides read TGTGCCAGCAGTGGGACAGAGACGTCCGTAAATGAGACCCAGTACTTC.

This clonotype has more than one count but fewer than ten. CDR3 sequence (DNA): TGCAGCGTGGCTAGCGGGGGGGCTAACGAGCAGTACTTC. It is translated as CSVASGGANEQYF. The V call is TRBV29-1, the J call TRBJ2-5, with 12 bases that match TRBD2. The closer fit of TRBJ2-7 to the DNA end suggests the J call may be wrong. In germline, CDR1 is SQVTM, CDR2 ANQGSEA. The CDR3 spans 13 residues.

There are a few counts of this clonotype. The chain uses TRBV28 and TRBJ2-3, with 7 bases lining up with TRBD2. This CDR3 comprises 14 residues. Germline V gene lookup returns CDR1 MDHEN and CDR2 SYDVKM. V trimming: 5 bases; J trimming: 4 bases; junction bases outside the gene matches: 6. CDR3 region: CASSPSGNADTQYF. CDR3 DNA: TGTGCCAGCAGTCCCAGCGGGAACGCAGATACGCAGTATTTT.

CDR3: CSVEEGAGANVLTF. The CDR3 bases are TGCAGCGTTGAGGAGGGAGCTGGGGCCAACGTCCTGACTTTC. The chain employs TRBV29-1 and TRBJ2-6, with D possibly TRBD2 on 6 matching bases. This CDR3 contains 14 residues. V gave up 3 bases and J gave up 2 bases, with 8 bases separating them. The germline V gene encodes CDR1 SQVTM and CDR2 ANQGSEA.

This clonotype occurred many times. The rearrangement uses TRBV29-1 and TRBJ2-5; D is possibly TRBD2 (6 bases). The J call could be wrong; TRBJ2-7 is a better fit for the DNA end. Germline V lookup: CDR1 SQVTM, CDR2 ANQGSEA. The CDR3 runs to 13 residues. The DNA of the CDR3 is TGCAGCGTTGAAACCGCGGGGAACTACGAGCAGTACTTC. This sequence encodes CSVETAGNYEQYF.

The chain links TRBV7-8 to TRBJ1-1; 7 bases match TRBD1. Per germline, CDR1 SGHVS and CDR2 FQNEAQ. V shed 5 bases and J 5 bases; nucleotides not matched to a gene: 5. This CDR3 has 13 amino acids. CDR3 nucleotides: TGTGCCAGCAGCGCTCGACAGGGAACTGAAGCTTTCTTT. Protein sequence: CASSARQGTEAFF.

V usage is TRBV4-2 and J usage is TRBJ2-1, with D perhaps matching TRBD1 (6 bases). CDR1 is LGHNA, CDR2 YNFKEQ, per germline. Trimming cost V 0 bases and J 4 bases, with 13 bases left between them. CDR3 length equals 16 residues. The CDR3 DNA reads as TGTGCCAGCAGCCAAGAAGCGTGGGACATTTACAATGAGCAGTTCTTC. Amino acids: CASSQEAWDIYNEQFF.

In its sample, this clonotype was seen a few times. This chain joins TRBV29-1 and TRBJ2-3; D not certain. Germline V gives CDR1 SQVTM, CDR2 ANQGSEA. The CDR3 runs to 11 residues. V was clipped by 3 bases and J by 4 bases, with 5 bases between them. The CDR3 region is CSVDLPDTQYF. The CDR3 region has the DNA TGCAGCGTTGATCTCCCAGATACGCAGTATTTT.

The chain combines TRBV9 with TRBJ2-2; D call uncertain. CDR1 and CDR2 from the germline V gene are SGDLS and YYNGEE. With 1 base removed from V and 6 bases from J, the gap between germline ends came to 10 bases. The CDR3 covers 14 residues. CDR3 region: CASSVTSLAGELFF. For the CDR3, the DNA is TGTGCCAGCAGCGTAACCAGCTTAGCCGGGGAGCTGTTTTTT.

J is TRBJ2-7 and V is TRBV20-1; TRBD2 matches 10 bases. Trimming took 5 bases from V and 0 from J; bases not matched to a gene: 7. CDR3 length: 15 residues. Looked up from germline, CDR1 is DFQATT and CDR2 is SNEGSKA (reference sequence). Written as DNA, the CDR3 is TGCAGTGCTCCGCATAGCGGGAGGAACTCCTACGAGCAGTACTTC. It encodes CSAPHSGRNSYEQYF.

The table lists this clonotype with a few counts. The chain recombines TRBV27 with TRBJ1-1; a weak D match, TRBD1 (5 bases). Germline V gene sequence: CDR1 MNHEY, CDR2 SMNVEV (reference sequence). With 4 bases removed from V and 6 bases from J, the gap between germline ends came to 9 bases. This CDR3 has 12 residues. Here the CDR3 DNA reads TGTGCCAGCAGTTCGGGGCAGTCTGAAGCTTTCTTT. This translates into CASSSGQSEAFF.

This clonotype was seen only a few times. The chain uses TRBV10-3 and TRBJ2-5; possibly TRBD1 for D (6 bases). V shed 2 bases and J shed 1 base, with 8 bases lying between them. CDR3 length equals 14 residues. Germline V gene sequence: CDR1 ENHRY, CDR2 SYGVKD. Here the CDR3 DNA reads TGTGCCATCAGTGAGAGGGGGACCCAAGAGACCCAGTACTTC. Protein sequence: CAISERGTQETQYF.

This clonotype showed up just a few times. The V gene is TRBV10-3, the J gene TRBJ2-3, with 8 bases aligning to TRBD2. V lost 8 bases, J lost 5 bases, and 6 bases stayed unmatched. Germline assignment: CDR1 ENHRY and CDR2 SYGVKD. The CDR3 has 13 residues. Here the CDR3 reads CAIEAGGGDTQYF. CDR3 DNA: TGTGCCATCGAGGCGGGGGGAGGAGATACGCAGTATTTT.

This clonotype was counted only a few times. The chain carries TRBV10-3 and TRBJ2-7; D remains unclear. The V and J ends lost 2 bases and 6 bases respectively, with 5 bases between them. This CDR3 is built from 11 residues. In germline, CDR1 is ENHRY, CDR2 SYGVKD. CDR3 DNA sequence: TGTGCCATCAGTGAGGTTACCGAGCAGTACTTC. Its translation: CAISEVTEQYF.

The rearrangement links TRBV9 to TRBJ1-2, with unresolved D. Per germline, CDR1 SGDLS and CDR2 YYNGEE. Between the trimmed V and J ends, which lost 2 bases and 2 bases, there was a span of 10 bases. CDR3 length equals 14 residues. The CDR3 here is CASSVSGSNYGYTF. The CDR3 coding sequence is TGTGCCAGCAGCGTTTCGGGGTCAAACTATGGCTACACCTTC.

V and J are TRBV4-3 and TRBJ2-5; possible D gene TRBD2, 5 bases. The CDR3 spans 13 residues. V gave up 1 base and J gave up 5 bases, with 8 bases separating them. The germline gives CDR1 LGHNA, CDR2 YSLEER. CDR3 amino acids: CASSQVALETQYF. The CDR3 coding sequence is TGCGCCAGCAGCCAAGTAGCGTTGGAGACCCAGTACTTC.

This chain connects TRBV7-8 to TRBJ1-2, with D possibly matching TRBD1 (5 bases). CDR1 is SGHVS, CDR2 FQNEAQ, per germline. The CDR3 totals 13 residues. V was pared by 7 bases and J by 5 bases, with 14 bases between. The CDR3 protein is CASKVGGIYGYTF. CDR3 coding DNA: TGTGCCAGCAAAGTCGGGGGGATATATGGCTACACCTTC.

This clonotype has only a few counts. The chain employs TRBV10-3 and TRBJ1-1; D unresolved. V was shortened by 0 bases and J by 10 bases, with 12 bases between the two germline ends. The CDR3 runs to 13 residues. Germline V gene lookup returns CDR1 ENHRY and CDR2 SYGVKD. The CDR3 region has the DNA TGTGCCATCAGTGAGTCCGACGTGGGGTTAGCTTTCTTT. Protein: CAISESDVGLAFF.

This sequence joins TRBV3-1 and TRBJ2-5; 9 bases agree with TRBD2. The J call may be mistaken, given a closer DNA end match to TRBJ2-1. Germline V gives CDR1 LGHDT, CDR2 YNNKEL (reference sequence). The CDR3 runs 15 residues. CDR3 in amino acids: CASKEAGGPYNEQFF. Written as DNA, the CDR3 is TGTGCCAGCAAAGAGGCGGGAGGGCCCTACAATGAGCAGTTCTTC.

This clonotype occurred a few times. The chain links TRBV7-8 to TRBJ1-1; possibly TRBD1 for D (6 bases). V was clipped by 4 bases and J by 0 bases, with 21 bases between them. The CDR3 sequence is 18 residues long. CDR1 is SGHVS, CDR2 FQNEAQ, per germline. CDR3 sequence (DNA): TGTGCCAGCAGCTCCAACAGGGTTAGGTCTGGGGTGAACACTGAAGCTTTCTTT. Protein: CASSSNRVRSGVNTEAFF.

This clonotype showed up just a few times. The chain has TRBV27 and TRBJ2-3, with D perhaps TRBD1 (6 bases). V was cut by 6 bases and J by 3 bases, with 16 bases left in between. The CDR3 length is 15 residues. Per the germline V gene, CDR1 is MNHEY and CDR2 is SMNVEV (reference sequence). CDR3 region: CASRLKGDRTDTQYF. CDR3 nucleotide sequence: TGTGCCAGCAGACTTAAGGGAGACAGGACAGATACGCAGTATTTT.